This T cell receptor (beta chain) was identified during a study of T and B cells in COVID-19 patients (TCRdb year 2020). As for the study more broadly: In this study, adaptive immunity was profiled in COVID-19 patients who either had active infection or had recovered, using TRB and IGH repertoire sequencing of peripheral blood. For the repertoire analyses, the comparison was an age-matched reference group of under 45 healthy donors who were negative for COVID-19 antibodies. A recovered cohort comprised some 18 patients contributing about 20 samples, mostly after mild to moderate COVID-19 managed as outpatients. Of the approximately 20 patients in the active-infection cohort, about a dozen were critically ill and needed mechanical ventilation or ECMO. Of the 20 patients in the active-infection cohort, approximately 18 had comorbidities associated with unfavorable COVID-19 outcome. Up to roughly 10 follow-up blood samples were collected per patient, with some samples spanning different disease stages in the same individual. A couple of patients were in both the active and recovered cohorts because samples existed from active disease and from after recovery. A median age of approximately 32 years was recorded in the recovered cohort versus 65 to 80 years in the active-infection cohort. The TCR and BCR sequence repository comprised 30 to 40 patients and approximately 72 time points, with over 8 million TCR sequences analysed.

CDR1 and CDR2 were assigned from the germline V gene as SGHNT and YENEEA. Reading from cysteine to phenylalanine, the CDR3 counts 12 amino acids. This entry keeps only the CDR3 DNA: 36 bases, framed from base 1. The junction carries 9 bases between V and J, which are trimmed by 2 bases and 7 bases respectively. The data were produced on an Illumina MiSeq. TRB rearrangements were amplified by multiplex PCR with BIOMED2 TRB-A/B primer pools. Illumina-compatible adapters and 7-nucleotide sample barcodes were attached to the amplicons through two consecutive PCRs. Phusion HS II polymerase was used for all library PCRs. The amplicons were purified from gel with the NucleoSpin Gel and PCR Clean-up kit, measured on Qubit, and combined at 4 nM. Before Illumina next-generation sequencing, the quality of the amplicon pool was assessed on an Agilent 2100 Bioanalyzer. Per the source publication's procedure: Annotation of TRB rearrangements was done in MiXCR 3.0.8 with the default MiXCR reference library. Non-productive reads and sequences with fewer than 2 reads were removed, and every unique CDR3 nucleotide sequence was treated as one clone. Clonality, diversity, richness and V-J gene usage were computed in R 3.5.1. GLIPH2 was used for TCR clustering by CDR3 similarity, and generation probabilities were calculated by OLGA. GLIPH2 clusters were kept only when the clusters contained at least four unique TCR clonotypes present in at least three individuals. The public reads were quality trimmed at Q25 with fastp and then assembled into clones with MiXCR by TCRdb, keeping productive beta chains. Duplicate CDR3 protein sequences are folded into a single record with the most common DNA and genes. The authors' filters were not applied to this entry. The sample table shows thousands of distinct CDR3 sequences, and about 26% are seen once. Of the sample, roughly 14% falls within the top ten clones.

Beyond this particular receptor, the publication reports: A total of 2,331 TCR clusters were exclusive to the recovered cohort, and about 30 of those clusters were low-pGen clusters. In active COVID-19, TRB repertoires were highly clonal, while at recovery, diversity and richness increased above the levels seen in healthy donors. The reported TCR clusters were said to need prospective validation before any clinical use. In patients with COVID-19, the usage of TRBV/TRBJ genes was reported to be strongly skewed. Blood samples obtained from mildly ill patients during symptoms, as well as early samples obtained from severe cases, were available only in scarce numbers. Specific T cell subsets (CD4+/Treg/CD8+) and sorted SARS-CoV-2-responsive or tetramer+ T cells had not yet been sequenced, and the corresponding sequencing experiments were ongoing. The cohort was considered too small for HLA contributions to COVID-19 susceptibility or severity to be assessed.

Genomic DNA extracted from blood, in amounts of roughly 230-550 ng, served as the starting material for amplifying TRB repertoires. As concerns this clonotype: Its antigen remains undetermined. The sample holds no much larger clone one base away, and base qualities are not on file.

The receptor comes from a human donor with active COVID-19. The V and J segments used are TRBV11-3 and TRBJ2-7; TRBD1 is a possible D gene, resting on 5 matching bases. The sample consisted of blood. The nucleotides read TGTGCCAGCAGCTTACTCGCAGGGGAGCAGTACTTC. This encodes CASSLLAGEQYF.